This TCR beta chain was recorded in a study of T cell responses to AZD1222 COVID-19 vaccine. With 0 bases removed from V and 7 bases from J, the gap between germline ends came to 12 bases. The CDR3 spans 15 residues. Germline CDR1 LGHNA, CDR2 YSLEER. Produced via immunoSEQ multiplex PCR; TCRdb's table is partial and in-frame only. The table includes around 140,000 clones, 90% detected once. The sequencing used peripheral blood, collected on day 0 of AZD1222 vaccination. This TCR was recovered from an adult in good health. The rearrangement joins TRBV4-3 to TRBJ2-2; a possible D gene is TRBD2 (6 bases). CDR3 protein: CASSQELAYSGELFF. The CDR3 DNA sequence: TGCGCCAGCAGCCAAGAGCTAGCGTACAGCGGGGAGCTGTTTTTT.